The T cell receptor (beta chain) described here comes from a study of CD8+ T cells in alopecia areata. Germline-derived CDR1 and CDR2 are SSHAT and FNYEAQ (reference sequence). This CDR3 is 16 amino acids long. Deletions cut 1 base from V and 0 bases from J, with 11 bases between. This clone was found a few times. cDNA reverse transcribed from extracted RNA served as the sequencing template. The protocol was immunoSEQ multiplex PCR, while the TCRdb copy is restricted to in-frame clones and leaves out a portion. The table records around 120,000 clones, roughly 68% of them present only once. The source of this sequence is a human donor in good health. The V call is TRBV7-7, the J call TRBJ2-3; D remains unclear. The specimen sequenced was CD4+ T cells sorted from blood. The CDR3 DNA sequence: TGTGCCAGCAGCTTAGACGGCCCCCCTAGCACAGATACGCAGTATTTT. Protein product: CASSLDGPPSTDTQYF.